This record covers a single T cell receptor beta chain. Its target is unknown. The trim removed 0 bases at V and 3 bases at J, leaving 4 bases unmatched. CDR1 DFQATT and CDR2 SNEGSKA come from the germline V gene (reference sequence). This CDR3 is built from 14 residues. This sample was taken from a study of T cell repertoires in cytomegalovirus infection. Whole-study context: Use of recently identified HLA-C-restricted and well-studied HLA-B-restricted CMV epitopes was part of the study. Based on public TCR beta signatures, there were indications of CMV infection and of a matching HLA type.

Study-level findings and limits: Dominating the ex vivo response were TCR beta clonotypes that were CMV-specific and HLA-C-restricted.

TCRdb re-called the reads with MiXCR, one entry per CDR3 protein. The sample includes approximately 990,000 distinct CDR3 sequences, more than 25% seen only once; the top ten take over 13%. This receptor was taken from a human donor in good health (CMV status not recorded). Some clones in this sample may be carry-over from other donors' samples. The chain has TRBV20-1 and TRBJ2-7; 8 nucleotides align to TRBD1. The source was cultured CD8+ T cells from PBMCs, collected from culture after CMV antigen stimulation. The CDR3, as DNA: TGCAGTGCTAGAGAATCCAGGGGGCTCTACGAGCAGTACTTC. As protein: CSARESRGLYEQYF.